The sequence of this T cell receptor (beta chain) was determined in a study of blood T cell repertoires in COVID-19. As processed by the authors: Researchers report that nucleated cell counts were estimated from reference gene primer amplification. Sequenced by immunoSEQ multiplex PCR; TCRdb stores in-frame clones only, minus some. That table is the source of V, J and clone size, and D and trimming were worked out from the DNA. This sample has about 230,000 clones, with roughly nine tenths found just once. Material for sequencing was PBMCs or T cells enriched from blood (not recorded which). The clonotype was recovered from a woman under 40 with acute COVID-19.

CDR3 DNA: TGTGCCAGCAGCTCCCGGGCGGGATCCCTCCACTTT. Translation: CASSSRAGSLHF. The chain links TRBV11-2 to TRBJ1-6; D gene ambiguous. Germline lookup yields CDR1 SGHAT and CDR2 FQNNGV. V was trimmed by 4 bases and J by 14 bases, leaving 12 bases between them. CDR3 length: 12 amino acids.